This T cell receptor (beta chain) was sequenced in a study of T-cell memory formation after mild COVID-19. Points on this clonotype: Its specificity is not known.

V was clipped by 3 bases and J by 3 bases, with 12 bases between them. The germline V gene has CDR1 LGHDT and CDR2 YNNKEL (reference sequence). This CDR3 has 15 amino acids. A single record per CDR3 protein comes from TCRdb applying MiXCR to the 5' RACE reads. Among a few hundred thousand distinct CDR3 sequences, 28% were seen once, and the ten largest hold approximately 12%. Broader study findings: Cross-reactive memory apparently joined, as some responding clones appeared in pre-infection memory. CD4+ clones that contracted lay mainly in CM and EM; CD8+ ones lay in EMRA.

The clonotype comes from an adult woman who had mild COVID-19 (a few samples of this study predate the infection). Cell type and time point are not known. Sequences were obtained from PBMCs or a T cell subset sorted from them (not recorded which). J is TRBJ2-1 and V is TRBV3-1; possible D gene TRBD2, 6 bases. The chain's CDR3 is CASSHYGGNYNEQFF. CDR3 in DNA: TGTGCCAGCAGCCATTATGGGGGGAACTACAATGAGCAGTTCTTC.